The next 18 T cell receptor beta chains were all read from a single sample in a study of blood T cell repertoires in COVID-19. The method was immunoSEQ multiplex PCR; TCRdb's version includes in-frame clones alone and lacks a portion of them. Altogether approximately 150,000 clones are present, over 60% being singletons, with the ten largest covering 16%. Sequencing was carried out using peripheral blood. The receptors were gathered from a man between 50 and 59 years old with acute or convalescent COVID-19.

This chain joins TRBV7-3 and TRBJ2-5; 9 bases are a match to TRBD2. V lost 5 bases and J lost 4; bases outside the gene matches: 11. The CDR3 has 16 amino acids. CDR1 and CDR2 from the germline V gene are SGHTA and FQGTGA. The CDR3 coding sequence is TGTGCCAGCAGCCAGATGGGACTAGCTACCCCAGAGACCCAGTACTTC. Encoded protein: CASSQMGLATPETQYF.

V gene TRBV5-1 combines with J gene TRBJ1-5; 8 bases align to TRBD1. This CDR3 is built from 14 residues. V lost 4 bases and J lost 7; bases outside the gene matches: 7. The germline V gene has CDR1 SGHRS and CDR2 YFSETQ. This chain's CDR3 is CASSQSGGGQPQHF. The CDR3 bases are TGCGCCAGCAGCCAATCAGGGGGCGGGCAGCCCCAGCATTTT.

This chain uses TRBV5-1 with TRBJ2-5; 8 bases map to TRBD2. This CDR3 has 15 residues. J lost 4 bases, V lost 0 bases, and 5 bases had no gene match. The germline V gene has CDR1 SGHRS and CDR2 YFSETQ. The CDR3 DNA sequence: TGCGCCAGCAGCTTGGATCCGGGGGGGCGAGAGACCCAGTACTTC. Its protein is CASSLDPGGRETQYF.

The rearrangement links TRBV6-5 to TRBJ1-4, with 10 bases fitting TRBD1. Germline V gene lookup returns CDR1 MNHEY and CDR2 SVGAGI. The V segment lost 6 bases and the J segment 8 bases; nucleotides outside the gene matches: 6. The CDR3 consists of 14 residues. The CDR3 here is CASSRTGGIEKLFF. CDR3 nucleotides: TGTGCCAGCAGCCGGACAGGGGGAATAGAAAAACTGTTTTTT.

This sequence joins TRBV28 and TRBJ2-7, with D possibly being TRBD1 (8 bases). CDR3 length: 19 residues. V dropped 5 bases and J dropped 0 bases, with 26 bases sitting between them. Looked up from germline, CDR1 is MDHEN and CDR2 is SYDVKM. This CDR3 is CASSPRQGSVGGPSYEQYV. The CDR3 DNA is TGTGCCAGCAGTCCCCGACAGGGGTCGGTCGGGGGGCCCTCCTACGAGCAGTACGTC.

The chain is built from TRBV19 and TRBJ1-5; D is ambiguous. V lost 4 bases and J 7 bases, leaving 11 bases between the germline ends. CDR1 LNHDA and CDR2 SQIVND come from the germline V gene (reference sequence). This CDR3 region has 13 residues. The CDR3 is CASSNGREQPQHF. CDR3 nucleotides: TGTGCCAGTAGTAATGGACGGGAGCAGCCCCAGCATTTT.

The CDR3 DNA follows: TGCGCCAGCAGTGCAGGAGGGACCGGGGAGCTGTTTTTT. Its translation is CASSAGGTGELFF. The chain uses TRBV10-2 and TRBJ2-2; TRBD2 might be the D (6 bases). CDR3 length: 13 amino acids. V was trimmed by 4 bases and J by 5 bases, leaving 8 bases between them. Germline CDR1 reads WSHSY; CDR2 reads SAAADI.

CDR3 amino acids: CASSLRQASYGYTF. The CDR3 DNA reads as TGTGCCAGCAGTCTAAGACAGGCAAGCTATGGCTACACCTTC. The chain couples TRBV6-5 to TRBJ1-2, with a weak D call TRBD1 (6 bases). The CDR3 is made up of 14 amino acids. Germline lookup yields CDR1 MNHEY and CDR2 SVGAGI. Trimming took off 5 bases at V and 4 bases at J, with 14 bases between the two ends.

The chain couples TRBV12-3 or TRBV12-4 to TRBJ1-6; no reliable D call. V was cut by 2 bases and J by 9 bases, with 5 bases left in between. This CDR3 has 12 residues. The CDR3 reads CASSLIGSPLHF. CDR3 sequence (DNA): TGTGCCAGCAGTTTAATCGGTTCACCCCTCCACTTT.

The chain uses TRBV19 and TRBJ1-2; 7 bases agree with TRBD1. This CDR3 has 13 amino acids. Trimming at V came to 7 bases and at J to 6 bases, leaving 8 bases not matched to a gene. Per the germline V gene, CDR1 is LNHDA and CDR2 is SQIVND (reference sequence). DNA for the CDR3: TGTGCCAGTAATCACAGGGGCGAAGATGGCTACACCTTC. It specifies CASNHRGEDGYTF. Supplemented by reference TRBV19 and TRBJ1-2, the full variable domain reads DGGITQSPKYLFRKEGQNVTLSCEQNLNHDAMYWYRQDPGQGLRLIYYSQIVNDFQKGDIAEGYSVSREKKESFPLTVTSAQKNPTAFYLCASNHRGEDGYTFGSGTRLTVV.

This chain uses TRBV5-6 with TRBJ1-6, with D possibly TRBD1 on 5 matching bases. The germline V and J ends were trimmed by 2 bases and 4 bases, with 7 bases remaining between them. CDR1 and CDR2 from the germline V gene are SGHDT and YYEEEE. The CDR3 covers 14 residues. This CDR3 is CASSFGGYNSPLHF. The CDR3 nucleotides are TGTGCCAGCAGCTTCGGGGGATATAATTCACCCCTCCACTTT.

This clone has more than one count but fewer than ten. The V gene is TRBV27, the J gene TRBJ1-6; 9 nucleotides match TRBD1. The trim removed 3 bases at V and 7 bases at J, leaving 13 bases unmatched. CDR1 is MNHEY and CDR2 is SMNVEV in the germline V gene (reference sequence). This CDR3 has 18 amino acids. CDR3: CASSFTIPGQGYNSPLHF. CDR3 bases: TGTGCCAGCAGTTTCACGATACCGGGACAGGGATACAATTCACCCCTCCACTTT.

This clone was picked up one time. The chain combines TRBV16 with TRBJ2-1; 7 nucleotides match TRBD1. The CDR3 extends over 15 amino acids. The junction had 3 bases not matched to a gene; V was cut back by 2 bases and J by 2 bases. Germline assignment: CDR1 KGHSY and CDR2 FQNENV. In DNA, the CDR3 is TGTGCCAGCAGCCAACTGACAGGGACCTACAATGAGCAGTTCTTC. Translated, it gives CASSQLTGTYNEQFF.

The genes are TRBV2 and TRBJ1-5, with 12 bases that match TRBD1. V lost 7 bases to trimming and J lost 8 bases; unmatched junction nucleotides: 12. Germline loops: CDR1 SNHLY, CDR2 FYNNEI. The CDR3 spans 16 residues. CDR3 amino acids: CASKEGQGAGGKPQHF. CDR3 DNA: TGTGCCAGCAAAGAGGGACAGGGGGCAGGAGGTAAGCCCCAGCATTTT.

As DNA, the CDR3 is TGTGCCTGGAGTGTCGGGGAGGGGGGGCAGCCCCAGCATTTT. It translates to CAWSVGEGGQPQHF. The rearrangement joins TRBV30 to TRBJ1-5; the D gene is possibly TRBD1 (6 bases). This CDR3 has 14 residues. With 0 bases removed from V and 7 bases from J, the gap between germline ends came to 13 bases. CDR1 is GTSNPN, CDR2 SVGIG, per germline (reference sequence).

The chain uses TRBV2 and TRBJ2-2; 9 nucleotides match TRBD1. From germline, CDR1 is SNHLY and CDR2 FYNNEI. CDR3 length: 14 residues. V dropped 9 bases and J dropped 5; count of bases not matched to a gene: 7. DNA of the CDR3: TGTGCCAGTTGGGGACAGGGCCAGACCGGGGAGCTGTTTTTT. It specifies CASWGQGQTGELFF.

This chain links TRBV3-1 (or the pseudogene TRBV3-2) with TRBJ2-1; 10 bases agree with TRBD1. This CDR3 contains 16 residues. After removal of 1 base from V and 7 bases from J, the junction contained 7 bases not matched to a gene. Per the germline V gene, CDR1 is LGHDT and CDR2 is YNNKEL (reference sequence). The CDR3 sequence: CASSQGQGARGNEQFF. The CDR3 DNA reads TGTGCCAGCAGCCAAGGACAGGGGGCGCGTGGTAATGAGCAGTTCTTC.

The chain has TRBV7-2 and TRBJ2-7; D may be TRBD2 (7 bases). The CDR3 runs 15 residues. Germline CDR1 reads SGHTA; CDR2 reads FQGNSA. V was pared by 3 bases and J by 0 bases, with 12 bases between. The DNA of the CDR3 is TGTGCCAGCAGCTTTGGGGGGGCCTTCTCCTACGAGCAGTACTTC. Translating it yields CASSFGGAFSYEQYF.